The 27 T cell receptor beta chains below come from one sample, sequenced in a study of T cells of healthy individuals. TCRdb re-called the 5' RACE reads with MiXCR, one entry per CDR3 protein. This table has about 57,000 distinct CDR3 sequences, about 16% appearing once. The receptors derive from a human donor in good health.

This clonotype was counted many times. This chain joins TRBV4-3 and TRBJ2-1; D remains ambiguous. CDR1 and CDR2 from the germline V gene are LGHNA and YSLEER. The CDR3 totals 11 residues. V lost 1 base, J lost 14 bases, and 9 bases lay in between. CDR3 bases: TGCGCCAGCAGCCAAGGTGCGAACAAGTTCTTC. Protein: CASSQGANKFF.

At least ten counts were recorded for this clonotype. The rearrangement links TRBV4-3 to TRBJ2-7; D ambiguous. CDR1 and CDR2 (germline): LGHNA, YSLEER. This CDR3 has 15 amino acids. The V end was cut by 2 bases, the J end by 0 bases, with 11 bases between. The CDR3 loop reads CASSQTPGNSYEQYF. The CDR3 DNA reads TGCGCCAGCAGCCAAACTCCCGGAAACTCCTACGAGCAGTACTTC.

This clonotype was seen a few times. The rearrangement joins TRBV20-1 to TRBJ1-2, with D uncertain. Deletions cut 4 bases from V and 2 bases from J, with 8 bases between. Per the germline V gene, CDR1 is DFQATT and CDR2 is SNEGSKA (reference sequence). This CDR3 is 12 amino acids long. The CDR3 nucleotides are TGCAGTGCTACCCAGTCCAACTATGGCTACACCTTC. Its protein is CSATQSNYGYTF.

Only a few counts were recorded for this clonotype. CDR3 nucleotides: TGCGCCAGCAGCACCAGCGGGGGGGTGAACACCGGGGAGCTGTTTTTT. This translates into CASSTSGGVNTGELFF. The V and J genes are TRBV5-1 and TRBJ2-2; TRBD2 matches at 10 bases. Germline CDR1 reads SGHRS; CDR2 reads YFSETQ. The V segment lost 4 bases and the J segment 1 base; nucleotides outside the gene matches: 4. The CDR3 contains 16 residues.

The chain recombines TRBV6-5 with TRBJ2-7; either TRBD1 or TRBD2 may fit D (6 bases each). The CDR3 extends over 15 amino acids. Trimming took off 5 bases at V and 4 bases at J, with 18 bases between the two ends. Germline V gene lookup returns CDR1 MNHEY and CDR2 SVGAGI. The DNA for the CDR3 is TGTGCCAGCAGTGAAACATGGGGGGCAGGGTACGAGCAGTACTTC. It specifies CASSETWGAGYEQYF.

This clonotype occurred many times. The rearrangement links TRBV20-1 to TRBJ2-7, with 12 bases fitting TRBD1. V lost 7 bases, J lost 5 bases, and 9 bases stayed unmatched. CDR3 length: 14 amino acids. CDR1 and CDR2 (germline): DFQATT, SNEGSKA (reference sequence). CDR3 sequence reads: CSVAPGTGGDEQYF. CDR3 nucleotides: TGCAGTGTCGCACCCGGGACAGGGGGCGACGAGCAGTACTTC.

This clonotype was recorded at least ten times. The gene calls are TRBV28 and TRBJ2-5, with a tentative D call TRBD2 (6 bases). Trimming took off 3 bases at V and 5 bases at J, with 10 bases between the two ends. The CDR3 loop spans 13 amino acids. Germline V lookup: CDR1 MDHEN, CDR2 SYDVKM. The CDR3 bases are TGTGCCAGCAGTTTGCGGGGCCAGGAGACCCAGTACTTC. Its translation: CASSLRGQETQYF.

This clonotype was counted a few times. V is TRBV5-4 and J is TRBJ2-1; D possibly corresponds to TRBD1 (6 bases). Trimming removed 6 bases at V and 5 bases at J, with 12 bases between. Germline lookup yields CDR1 SGHNT and CDR2 YYREEE (reference sequence). The CDR3 covers 13 residues. CDR3 sequence reads: CASKGGRNNEQFF. CDR3 coding DNA: TGTGCCAGCAAAGGGGGACGTAACAATGAGCAGTTCTTC.

This clonotype was counted many times. The chain couples TRBV5-5 to TRBJ2-3; 9 bases line up with TRBD2. The CDR3 runs 16 residues. V lost 5 bases to trimming and J lost 2 bases; unmatched junction nucleotides: 9. Germline lookup yields CDR1 SGHKS and CDR2 YYEKEE (reference sequence). The CDR3 bases are TGTGCCAGCAGGCTAAGCGGGGGGCGTTTCACAGATACGCAGTATTTT. This encodes CASRLSGGRFTDTQYF. Based on the CDR3 plus reference TRBV5-5 and TRBJ2-3, the full variable domain is DAGVTQSPTHLIKTRGQQVTLRCSPISGHKSVSWYQQVLGQGPQFIFQYYEKEERGRGNFPDRFSARQFPNYSSELNVNALLLGDSALYLCASRLSGGRFTDTQYFGPGTRLTVL.

The chain couples TRBV27 to TRBJ1-5, with D hard to call. Between the trimmed V and J ends, which lost 5 bases and 4 bases, there was a span of 12 bases. There are 14 residues in the CDR3. Germline V lookup: CDR1 MNHEY, CDR2 SMNVEV (reference sequence). The CDR3 protein is CASSRPGSNQPQHF. In nucleotides, the CDR3 is TGTGCCAGCAGTCGCCCGGGTTCTAATCAGCCCCAGCATTTT.

A word on this clonotype: A much larger clone lies one base from this, so it may be a read error. V usage is TRBV29-1 and J usage is TRBJ1-2, with a possible D match to TRBD1 (6 bases). V was shortened by 3 bases and J by 5 bases, with 13 bases between the two germline ends. The CDR3 loop spans 13 amino acids. Per the germline V gene, CDR1 is SQVTM and CDR2 is ANQGSEA. The CDR3: CSVDVGAEYGYTF. The CDR3 DNA reads TGCAGCGTTGATGTGGGGGCTGAGTATGGCTACACCTTC.

This clonotype was counted ten times or more. The chain couples TRBV30 to TRBJ2-1; the D gene is possibly TRBD1 (6 bases). The CDR3 runs 15 residues. Germline CDR1 and CDR2: GTSNPN and SVGIG (reference sequence). Trimming removed 3 bases from V and 6 bases from J, with 18 bases in between. CDR3 in amino acids: CAWRARDIGINEQFF. The CDR3 DNA sequence: TGTGCCTGGAGGGCTCGGGACATTGGAATCAATGAGCAGTTCTTC. The full variable domain, completed using reference TRBV30 and TRBJ2-1, is SQTIHQWPATLVQPVGSPLSLECTVEGTSNPNLYWYRQAAGRGLQLLFYSVGIGQISSEVPQNLSASRPQDRQFILSSKKLLLSDSGFYLCAWRARDIGINEQFFGPGTRLTVL.

This clonotype has only a few counts. The chain is built from TRBV20-1 and TRBJ2-1; the D is unclear. The CDR3 has 10 residues. Germline lookup yields CDR1 DFQATT and CDR2 SNEGSKA (reference sequence). Trimming stripped 6 bases from V and 9 bases from J, with 9 bases between. The CDR3: CSAGWGEQFF. CDR3 sequence (DNA): TGCAGTGCAGGTTGGGGTGAGCAGTTCTTC.

The chain is built from TRBV5-4 and TRBJ2-2; D gene ambiguous. CDR1 and CDR2 (germline): SGHNT, YYREEE (reference sequence). The V end lost 9 bases, the J end lost 0 bases, and 12 bases lay between the germline ends. CDR3 length: 14 residues. This chain's CDR3 is CAISQTSNTGELFF. DNA of the CDR3: TGTGCCATCTCCCAGACTTCGAACACCGGGGAGCTGTTTTTT. The full variable domain, its missing parts supplied by reference TRBV5-4 and TRBJ2-2, is ETGVTQSPTHLIKTRGQQVTLRCSSQSGHNTVSWYQQALGQGPQFIFQYYREEENGRGNFPPRFSGLQFPNYSSELNVNALELDDSALYLCAISQTSNTGELFFGEGSRLTVL.

This clonotype was counted at least ten times. The rearrangement joins TRBV2 to TRBJ1-6; no reliable D call. Trimming removed 8 bases from V and 3 bases from J, with 8 bases in between. The CDR3 extends over 13 amino acids. Germline-derived CDR1 and CDR2 are SNHLY and FYNNEI. The DNA of the CDR3 is TGTGCCAGCGGGGAGGACTATAATTCACCCCTCCACTTT. Translation: CASGEDYNSPLHF.

Ten or more counts support this clonotype. The CDR3 DNA reads TGTGCCAGCAGTGGCCGCCGGGGAAGAGATGAGCAGTTCTTC. This encodes CASSGRRGRDEQFF. The chain uses TRBV28 and TRBJ2-1; a weak D match, TRBD2 (5 bases). This CDR3 spans 14 amino acids. CDR1 and CDR2 from the germline V gene are MDHEN and SYDVKM. Trimming left V 5 bases short and J 8 bases short, with 16 bases between.

This clonotype appeared a few times. The chain has TRBV2 and TRBJ1-5; D possibly corresponds to TRBD1 (5 bases). Trimming stripped 6 bases from V and 5 bases from J, with 11 bases between. Looked up from germline, CDR1 is SNHLY and CDR2 is FYNNEI. The CDR3 sequence is 13 residues long. The CDR3 spells CASRRDGDQPQHF. CDR3 DNA: TGTGCCAGCAGAAGGGACGGAGATCAGCCCCAGCATTTT.

In nucleotides, the CDR3 is TGTGCCAGCAGCCATCGGATGGGCTGGGGTGGTCAAAACATTCAGTACTTC. It specifies CASSHRMGWGGQNIQYF. The chain recombines TRBV3-1 with TRBJ2-4; D is unclear. Germline V gene data show CDR1 as LGHDT and CDR2 as YNNKEL (reference sequence). The V and J ends lost 3 bases and 5 bases respectively, with 20 bases between them. The CDR3 extends over 17 amino acids.

This clonotype was seen many times. The rearrangement uses TRBV19 and TRBJ2-1, with TRBD2 matching 9 bases. The CDR3 runs to 17 residues. Germline-derived CDR1 and CDR2 are LNHDA and SQIVND (reference sequence). Unmatched junction bases numbered 20, after V lost 10 bases and J lost 7 bases. CDR3 coding DNA: TGTGCCACCAGAGGGCTTAGCGGGAGAGGTTCTGGGAATGAGCAGTTCTTC. The encoded protein is CATRGLSGRGSGNEQFF.

CDR3 in amino acids: CASSRVGTDTQYF. CDR3 sequence (DNA): TGCGCCAGCAGTAGGGTCGGGACCGATACGCAGTATTTT. V is TRBV4-3 and J is TRBJ2-3, with D perhaps matching TRBD1 or TRBD2 (5 bases each). Per germline, CDR1 LGHNA and CDR2 YSLEER. V lost 6 bases, J lost 6 bases, and 13 bases lay in between. The length of the CDR3 is 13 residues.

This clonotype showed up many times. The genes are TRBV6-1 and TRBJ2-7; D uncertain. Per the germline V gene, CDR1 is MNHNS and CDR2 is SASEGT. This CDR3 spans 16 amino acids. Between the trimmed V and J ends, which lost 2 bases and 6 bases, there was a span of 20 bases. The CDR3 protein is CASSEHPLELVVEQYF. CDR3 in DNA: TGTGCCAGCAGTGAACATCCCCTGGAGCTAGTGGTCGAGCAGTACTTC.

This clonotype was observed a handful of times. The chain links TRBV7-9 to TRBJ1-1; 9 bases align to TRBD1. The germline gives CDR1 SEHNR, CDR2 FQNEAQ (reference sequence). This CDR3 has 16 residues. Trimming removed 5 bases from V and 0 bases from J; junction bases left unmatched: 7. The CDR3 region is CASSGTGLGLNTEAFF. CDR3 sequence (DNA): TGTGCCAGCAGCGGGACAGGGTTAGGCCTGAACACTGAAGCTTTCTTT.

This chain uses TRBV20-1 with TRBJ2-2; a weak D match, TRBD2 (5 bases). CDR1 is DFQATT, CDR2 SNEGSKA, per germline (reference sequence). Trimming took 2 bases from V and 5 from J, leaving 12 bases between them. The CDR3 covers 14 residues. CDR3 sequence (DNA): TGCAGTGCTAGACCGAGCGGACTTACCGGGGAGCTGTTTTTT. Its translation is CSARPSGLTGELFF.

This chain links TRBV29-1 with TRBJ2-1; 12 positions match TRBD2. The V gene's germline CDR1 is SQVTM and CDR2 ANQGSEA. The J segment lost 8 bases and the V segment lost 7 bases, leaving 6 bases of the junction unmatched. The CDR3 extends over 13 amino acids. CDR3 sequence (DNA): TGCAGCGGGAGACTAGCGGGAGTCTATGAGCAGTTCTTC. This gives the protein CSGRLAGVYEQFF.

The gene calls are TRBV3-1 and TRBJ2-7; 7 bases agree with TRBD1. Germline-derived CDR1 and CDR2 are LGHDT and YNNKEL (reference sequence). CDR3 size: 13 residues. V gave up 5 bases and J gave up 5 bases; unmatched junction bases: 6. This CDR3 is CASSIEGAHEQYF. The DNA of the CDR3 is TGTGCCAGCAGCATCGAGGGGGCCCACGAGCAGTACTTC.

The chain recombines TRBV7-9 with TRBJ1-1; D not certain. Germline V gene lookup returns CDR1 SEHNR and CDR2 FQNEAQ (reference sequence). This CDR3 has 15 residues. Trimming took 1 base from V and 5 from J, leaving 14 bases between them. CDR3 nucleotide sequence: TGTGCCAGCAGCTTAGATGGCATACTCAGGACTGAAGCTTTCTTT. Its translation is CASSLDGILRTEAFF.

This clonotype showed up just a few times. V and J are TRBV2 and TRBJ2-7; 7 nucleotides line up with TRBD2. This CDR3 is built from 13 residues. Germline CDR1 reads SNHLY; CDR2 reads FYNNEI. The trim removed 7 bases at V and 4 bases at J, leaving 7 bases unmatched. CDR3 bases: TGTGCCAGCATCGAAGGGAGGGAGTACGAGCAGTACTTC. It codes for CASIEGREYEQYF. The variable domain in full, completed from reference TRBV2 and TRBJ2-7, reads EPEVTQTPSHQVTQMGQEVILRCVPISNHLYFYWYRQILGQKVEFLVSFYNNEISEKSEIFDDQFSVERPDGSNFTLKIRSTKLEDSAMYFCASIEGREYEQYFGPGTRLTVT.